Listed here are 3 T cell receptor beta chains from one sample, sequenced in a study of PD-1 blockade in classical Hodgkin lymphoma. After autologous stem cell transplantation all patients relapsed, and prior brentuximab vedotin exposure differed between cohorts. Sequencing used immunoSEQ multiplex PCR; TCRdb keeps in-frame clones, though not all of them. The sample includes about 24,000 clones, over 70% of them seen just once. Sequences were derived from peripheral blood mononuclear cells (PBMCs), sampled at baseline. Every receptor here comes from a human donor with classical Hodgkin lymphoma.

The chain has TRBV30 and TRBJ1-3, with TRBD1 as a possible D gene (5 bases). Trimming shortened V by 3 bases and J by 4 bases, and 19 bases separated the two germline ends. Germline values: CDR1 GTSNPN, CDR2 SVGIG (reference sequence). CDR3 length: 16 residues. The CDR3 DNA reads TGTGCCTGGAGCGACTGGGGCAGCGACGAAGGAAACACCATATATTTT. Its translation is CAWSDWGSDEGNTIYF.

The chain recombines TRBV4-2 with TRBJ2-2; D ambiguous. This CDR3 has 14 residues. Germline values: CDR1 LGHNA, CDR2 YNFKEQ. V was cut by 1 base and J by 2 bases, with 5 bases left in between. CDR3 coding DNA: TGTGCCAGCAGCCAAGGACCAAACACCGGGGAGCTGTTTTTT. It is translated as CASSQGPNTGELFF.

The V gene is TRBV4-1, the J gene TRBJ2-3; 7 positions match TRBD1. Germline values: CDR1 MGHRA, CDR2 YSYEKL. There are 16 residues in the CDR3. V dropped 0 bases and J dropped 2; count of bases not matched to a gene: 5. The CDR3 DNA sequence: TGCGCCAGCAGCCAAGAAGAAGGGGGCGCCACAGATACGCAGTATTTT. Amino acids: CASSQEEGGATDTQYF.